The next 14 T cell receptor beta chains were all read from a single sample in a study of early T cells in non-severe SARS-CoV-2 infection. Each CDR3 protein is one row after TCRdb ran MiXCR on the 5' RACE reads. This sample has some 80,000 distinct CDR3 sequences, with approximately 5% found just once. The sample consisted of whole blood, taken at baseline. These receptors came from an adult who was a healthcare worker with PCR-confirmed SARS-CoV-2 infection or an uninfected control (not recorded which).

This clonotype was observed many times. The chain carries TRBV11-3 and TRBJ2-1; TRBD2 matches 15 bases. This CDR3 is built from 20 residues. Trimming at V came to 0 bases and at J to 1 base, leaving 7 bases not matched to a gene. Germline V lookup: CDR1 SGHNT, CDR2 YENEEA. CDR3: CASSLEPGGLAGGSYNEQFF. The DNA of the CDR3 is TGTGCCAGCAGCTTAGAGCCCGGGGGACTAGCGGGAGGATCCTACAATGAGCAGTTCTTC.

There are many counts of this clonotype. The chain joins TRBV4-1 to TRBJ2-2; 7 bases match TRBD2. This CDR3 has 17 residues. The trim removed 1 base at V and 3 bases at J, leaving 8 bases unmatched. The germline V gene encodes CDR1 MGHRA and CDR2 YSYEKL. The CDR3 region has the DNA TGCGCCAGCAGCCAAGTTGGATGGGAGGGGCACACCGGGGAGCTGTTTTTT. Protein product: CASSQVGWEGHTGELFF.

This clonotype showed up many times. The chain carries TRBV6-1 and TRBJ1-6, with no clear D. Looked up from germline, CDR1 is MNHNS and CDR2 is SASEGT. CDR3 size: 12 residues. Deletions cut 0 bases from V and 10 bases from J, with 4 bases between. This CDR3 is CASSEAESPLHF. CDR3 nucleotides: TGTGCCAGCAGTGAAGCGGAATCACCCCTCCACTTT.

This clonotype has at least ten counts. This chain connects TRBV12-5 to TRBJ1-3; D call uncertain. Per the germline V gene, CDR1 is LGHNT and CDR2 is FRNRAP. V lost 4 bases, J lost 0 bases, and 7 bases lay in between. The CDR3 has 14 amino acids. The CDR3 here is CASGSAFSGNTIYF. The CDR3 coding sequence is TGTGCTAGTGGTTCAGCTTTCTCTGGAAACACCATATATTTT. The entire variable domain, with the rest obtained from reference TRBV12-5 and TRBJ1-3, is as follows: DARVTQTPRHKVTEMGQEVTMRCQPILGHNTVFWYRQTMMQGLELLAYFRNRAPLDDSGMPKDRFSAEMPDATLATLKIQPSEPRDSAVYFCASGSAFSGNTIYFGEGSWLTVV.

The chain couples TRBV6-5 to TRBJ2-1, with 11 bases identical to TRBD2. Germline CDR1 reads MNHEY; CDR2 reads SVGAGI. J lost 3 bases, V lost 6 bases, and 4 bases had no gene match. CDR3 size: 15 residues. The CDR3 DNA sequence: TGTGCCAGCAGGCTGGGACTAGCGGTCTACAATGAGCAGTTCTTC. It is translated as CASRLGLAVYNEQFF.

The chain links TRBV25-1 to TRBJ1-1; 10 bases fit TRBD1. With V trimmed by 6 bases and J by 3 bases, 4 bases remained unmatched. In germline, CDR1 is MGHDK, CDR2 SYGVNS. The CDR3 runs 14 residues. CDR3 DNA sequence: TGTGCCAGCAGATTGACAGGGGGCTACACTGAAGCTTTCTTT. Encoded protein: CASRLTGGYTEAFF.

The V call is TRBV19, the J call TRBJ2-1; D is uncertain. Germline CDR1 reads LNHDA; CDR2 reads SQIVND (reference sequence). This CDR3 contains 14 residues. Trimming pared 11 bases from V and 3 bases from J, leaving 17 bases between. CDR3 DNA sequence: TGTGCCTGCACCGACGGCGAGATCTACAATGAGCAGTTCTTC. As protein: CACTDGEIYNEQFF.

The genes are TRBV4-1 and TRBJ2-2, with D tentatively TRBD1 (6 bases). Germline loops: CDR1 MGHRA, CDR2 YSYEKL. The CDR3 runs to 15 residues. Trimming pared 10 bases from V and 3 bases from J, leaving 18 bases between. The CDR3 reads CANKNHAGDTGELFF. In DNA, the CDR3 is TGCGCCAACAAAAACCACGCAGGGGACACCGGGGAGCTGTTTTTT.

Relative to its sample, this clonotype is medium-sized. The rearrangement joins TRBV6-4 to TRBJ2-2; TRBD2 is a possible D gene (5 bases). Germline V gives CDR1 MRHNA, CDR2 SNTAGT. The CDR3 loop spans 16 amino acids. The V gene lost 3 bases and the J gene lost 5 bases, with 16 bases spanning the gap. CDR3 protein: CASSEVRGSQTGELFF. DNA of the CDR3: TGTGCCAGCAGTGAGGTTCGAGGGAGTCAAACCGGGGAGCTGTTTTTT.

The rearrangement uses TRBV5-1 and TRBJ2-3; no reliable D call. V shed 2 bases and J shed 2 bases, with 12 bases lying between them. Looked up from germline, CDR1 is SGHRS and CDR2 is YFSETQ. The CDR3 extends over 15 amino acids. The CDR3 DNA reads TGCGCCAGCAGCTTATCCTGGACCTTCACAGATACGCAGTATTTT. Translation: CASSLSWTFTDTQYF. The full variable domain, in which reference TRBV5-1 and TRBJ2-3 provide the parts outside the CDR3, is KAGVTQTPRYLIKTRGQQVTLSCSPISGHRSVSWYQQTPGQGLQFLFEYFSETQRNKGNFPGRFSGRQFSNSRSEMNVSTLELGDSALYLCASSLSWTFTDTQYFGPGTRLTVL.

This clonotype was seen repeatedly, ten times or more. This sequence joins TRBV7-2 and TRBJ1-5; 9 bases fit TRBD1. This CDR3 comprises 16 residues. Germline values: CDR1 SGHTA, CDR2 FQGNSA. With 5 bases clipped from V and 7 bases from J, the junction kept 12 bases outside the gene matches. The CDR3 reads CASSEDGTGRRQPQHF. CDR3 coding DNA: TGTGCCAGCAGCGAAGACGGGACAGGGCGGCGGCAGCCCCAGCATTTT.

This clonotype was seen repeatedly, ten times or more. The CDR3: CASSLNLNEQFF. The CDR3 region has the DNA TGTGCCAGCAGTTTAAATTTAAATGAGCAGTTCTTC. The rearrangement links TRBV12-3 or TRBV12-4 to TRBJ2-1, with D unclear. Trimming stripped 2 bases from V and 7 bases from J, with 6 bases between. The CDR3 is 12 amino acids.

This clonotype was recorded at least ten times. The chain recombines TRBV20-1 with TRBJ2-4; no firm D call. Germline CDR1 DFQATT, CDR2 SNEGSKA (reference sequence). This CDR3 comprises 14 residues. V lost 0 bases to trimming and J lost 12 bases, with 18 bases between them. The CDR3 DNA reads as TGCAGTGCTAGAGATCTCAGGCTCATAACCAATCAGTACTTC. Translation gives CSARDLRLITNQYF.

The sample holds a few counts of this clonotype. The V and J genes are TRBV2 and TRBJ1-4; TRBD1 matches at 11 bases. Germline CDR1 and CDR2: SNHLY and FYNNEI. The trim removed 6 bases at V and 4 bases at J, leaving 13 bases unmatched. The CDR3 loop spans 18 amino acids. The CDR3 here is CASSPPGQGVILNEKLFF. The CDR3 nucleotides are TGTGCCAGCAGCCCACCGGGACAGGGGGTAATACTTAATGAAAAACTGTTTTTT. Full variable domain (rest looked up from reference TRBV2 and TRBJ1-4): EPEVTQTPSHQVTQMGQEVILRCVPISNHLYFYWYRQILGQKVEFLVSFYNNEISEKSEIFDDQFSVERPDGSNFTLKIRSTKLEDSAMYFCASSPPGQGVILNEKLFFGSGTQLSVL.